The present entry profiles one TCR beta chain with its context. Antigen specificity is unknown. The CDR3 is 14 amino acids. Trimming took off 4 bases at V and 1 base at J, with 11 bases between the two ends. Germline V gene lookup returns CDR1 SGHDT and CDR2 YYEEEE. The PCR contained 60 Vbeta and 13 Jbeta primers. TCRdb's copy holds only in-frame clones and misses some; the assay was immunoSEQ multiplex PCR. The sample has about 160,000 clones, about 80% seen once. The data are from a study of cytomegalovirus exposure and HLA in healthy donors. Study in general: Membership in the Caucasian-associated ancestry cluster was found for around 81% of about 430 genotyped donors. Study-level findings and limits: Several of the most significant clusters appeared linked to common viral pathogens, based on a later analysis. The classifier reportedly diagnosed cytomegalovirus status with high sensitivity and specificity.

This TCR was sampled from a man between 18 and 35 years old in good health and CMV-seropositive. Sequenced sample: PBMCs. The rearrangement links TRBV5-6 to TRBJ1-1, with a weak D call TRBD1 (6 bases). The CDR3 nucleotides are TGTGCCAGCAGCGACGGGACACCGAACACTGAAGCTTTCTTT. It specifies CASSDGTPNTEAFF.